A single sample gave rise to the 9 T cell receptor beta chains below, sequenced in a study of cytomegalovirus exposure and HLA in healthy donors (dated by TCRdb to 2015 to 2018). The method was the immunoSEQ multiplex PCR assay. For the multiplex PCR, a mixture combining 60 forward primers for TCR Vbeta segments and 13 reverse primers for TCR Jbeta segments was used. TCRdb retrieved this table from immuneACCESS and kept in-frame rearrangements only. Not all clones are present; in checked studies, unresolved V genes account for under half, and no reason is known for the remainder. The table for this sample lists about 110,000 clones; roughly 71% of them were counted only once. The ten largest clones take up roughly 3% of the sample. The specimen sequenced was PBMCs. All receptors derive from a male donor in good health and CMV-seropositive.

V is TRBV2 and J is TRBJ2-7; 7 nucleotides align to TRBD1. Germline V gene data show CDR1 as SNHLY and CDR2 as FYNNEI. J lost 1 base, V lost 5 bases, and 11 bases had no gene match. This CDR3 spans 16 amino acids. This CDR3 is CASSTRQGVPSYEQYF. As DNA, the CDR3 is TGTGCCAGCAGTACCAGACAGGGAGTCCCTTCCTACGAGCAGTACTTC.

The chain recombines TRBV6-1 with TRBJ2-7; 8 bases fit TRBD1. The trim removed 7 bases at V and 7 bases at J, leaving 15 bases unmatched. Looked up from germline, CDR1 is MNHNS and CDR2 is SASEGT. The CDR3 totals 15 residues. The CDR3 DNA sequence: TGTGCCAGCAATCCTAACGGGACAGGTAGAAGGGAGCAGTACTTC. Translation: CASNPNGTGRREQYF.

This rearrangement joins TRBV29-1 to TRBJ1-4; 8 nucleotides align to TRBD1. The ends lost 4 bases at V and 4 bases at J; junction bases unmatched: 8. Germline-derived CDR1 and CDR2 are SQVTM and ANQGSEA. The CDR3 is 15 residues long. The CDR3 nucleotides are TGCAGCGTTGTGACAGGGGACAGATTTAATGAAAAACTGTTTTTT. Protein sequence: CSVVTGDRFNEKLFF.

The rearrangement links TRBV2 to TRBJ2-1, with 10 bases that match TRBD1. The length of the CDR3 is 14 residues. The V segment lost 6 bases and the J segment 5 bases; nucleotides outside the gene matches: 4. Germline assignment: CDR1 SNHLY and CDR2 FYNNEI. The CDR3 DNA follows: TGTGCCAGCAGCCGGGACAGGGGAAACAATGAGCAGTTCTTC. This codes for CASSRDRGNNEQFF.

The J gene is TRBJ2-2, the V gene TRBV28, with D tentatively TRBD2 (5 bases). In germline, CDR1 is MDHEN, CDR2 SYDVKM. The CDR3 has 15 residues. V was trimmed by 8 bases and J by 1 base, leaving 14 bases between them. This chain's CDR3 is CASRKAGKNTGELFF. DNA of the CDR3: TGTGCCAGCCGCAAGGCCGGGAAGAACACCGGGGAGCTGTTTTTT.

The rearrangement uses TRBV19 and TRBJ1-5, with TRBD1 identical over 8 bases. The germline CDR1 and CDR2 sequences are LNHDA and SQIVND (reference sequence). J was trimmed by 2 bases and V by 0 bases; bases with no gene match: 0. This CDR3 comprises 15 residues. CDR3 bases: TGTGCCAGTAGTATAGAACAGGGGGGCAATCAGCCCCAGCATTTT. Amino acids: CASSIEQGGNQPQHF.

In its sample, this clone was seen once. The gene calls are TRBV4-3 and TRBJ2-2, with D perhaps TRBD2 (6 bases). CDR1 is LGHNA, CDR2 YSLEER, per germline. This CDR3 is built from 15 residues. Trimming removed 4 bases at V and 2 bases at J, with 11 bases between. The CDR3 coding sequence is TGCGCCAGCAGCCGGTCTAGCGATAACACCGGGGAGCTGTTTTTT. Translation gives CASSRSSDNTGELFF.

This clone was seen a few times. V is TRBV6-5 and J is TRBJ2-2, with 9 positions matching TRBD1. Unmatched junction bases numbered 6, after V lost 6 bases and J lost 4 bases. The CDR3 consists of 15 residues. Germline values: CDR1 MNHEY, CDR2 SVGAGI. The CDR3 DNA follows: TGTGCCAGCAGCCAGGACAGGGGCGGCACCGGGGAGCTGTTTTTT. This encodes CASSQDRGGTGELFF.

This clone was seen only once. The gene calls are TRBV23-1 and TRBJ2-7; D remains ambiguous. TRBV23-1 is known as an ORF, though its function is uncertain. The CDR3 has 15 residues. Between the trimmed V and J ends, which lost 1 base and 2 bases, there was a span of 12 bases. The CDR3 loop reads CASSQLIQKTYEQYF. In nucleotides, the CDR3 is TGCGCCAGCAGTCAATTAATACAGAAAACCTACGAGCAGTACTTC.